Listed below are T cell receptor beta chains from one sample, sequenced in a study of a mutant IDH1 vaccine in newly diagnosed glioma. Clones were read by immunoSEQ multiplex PCR, and TCRdb kept only the in-frame ones, dropping some. Of some 100,000 clones in the sample, around four fifths were seen once. The sequenced sample was PBMCs, obtained from a glioma patient treated with radiotherapy, temozolomide or both. The source is a woman aged 45-65 years with glioma. Both conserved end residues are part of each CDR3. A D gene is named only where the DNA matches it firmly. Only some rows state a clone size, as once, few, many or a class for expanded clones.

clone_size,v_call,d_call,j_call,cdr3_aa,cdr3_nt
-,TRBV9,-,TRBJ1-6,CASSPSGGGVSSPLHF,TGTGCCAGCAGCCCCTCTGGTGGGGGGGTGAGTTCACCCCTCCACTTT
-,TRBV7-2,-,TRBJ1-4,CASSLSWQSNEKLFF,TGTGCCAGCAGCTTAAGTTGGCAATCTAATGAAAAACTGTTTTTT
-,TRBV4-3,-,TRBJ2-5,CASSQDIAQETQYF,TGCGCCAGCAGCCAAGATATAGCCCAAGAGACCCAGTACTTC
once,TRBV5-5,-,TRBJ1-5,CASSLGGRALEPQHF,TGTGCCAGCAGCTTGGGGGGCAGGGCCCTCGAGCCCCAGCATTTT
-,TRBV5-4,-,TRBJ1-2,CASSLRGYGYTF,TGTGCCAGCAGCTTACGTGGCTATGGCTACACCTTC
-,TRBV4-3,-,TRBJ1-3,CASSQEAGLPSGNTIYF,TGCGCCAGCAGCCAAGAAGCAGGGCTGCCCTCTGGAAACACCATATATTTT
-,TRBV5-6,-,TRBJ1-6,CASSLVRNSPLHF,TGTGCCAGCAGCTTGGTTAGAAATTCACCCCTCCACTTT
-,TRBV5-1,-,TRBJ1-2,CASSLEVANYGYTF,TGCGCCAGCAGCTTAGAAGTAGCTAACTATGGCTACACCTTC
-,TRBV9,TRBD1,TRBJ1-3,CASSVETGGNTIYF,TGTGCCAGCAGCGTAGAGACAGGGGGGAACACCATATATTTT
-,TRBV18,TRBD2,TRBJ2-3,CASSPRSLAGGSTDTQYF,TGTGCCAGCTCACCACGGTCGCTAGCGGGGGGTTCCACAGATACGCAGTATTTT
-,TRBV5-4,-,TRBJ2-1,CASSLGPLDEQFF,TGTGCCAGCAGCTTGGGACCTTTAGATGAGCAGTTCTTC
-,TRBV5-1,-,TRBJ1-4,CASSLKGFNEKLFF,TGCGCCAGCAGCTTGAAAGGGTTTAATGAAAAACTGTTTTTT
-,TRBV6-1,-,TRBJ1-4,CASSEGYYEKLFF,TGTGCCAGCAGTGAAGGTTACTATGAAAAACTGTTTTTT
-,TRBV9,TRBD2,TRBJ2-3,CASTGGEGDTQYF,TGTGCCAGCACCGGAGGGGAGGGAGATACGCAGTATTTT
-,TRBV7-2,TRBD2,TRBJ2-5,CASSSGASGKETQYF,TGTGCCAGCAGCTCCGGAGCTAGCGGAAAAGAGACCCAGTACTTC
-,TRBV19,TRBD1,TRBJ1-5,CASTIGTGAVDQPQHF,TGTGCCAGTACCATCGGTACAGGGGCTGTGGACCAGCCCCAGCATTTT
-,TRBV4-2,-,TRBJ1-5,CASSQDGTHNSNQPQHF,TGTGCCAGCAGCCAAGATGGGACACATAATAGCAATCAGCCCCAGCATTTT
-,TRBV9,-,TRBJ2-3,CASSRGSTDTQYF,TGTGCCAGCAGCCGCGGGAGCACAGATACGCAGTATTTT
-,TRBV7-6,-,TRBJ2-7,CASSLEGIEQYF,TGTGCCAGCAGCTTAGAGGGTATCGAGCAGTACTTC
-,TRBV5-4,TRBD1,TRBJ2-7,CASSTGGYEQYF,TGTGCCAGCAGCACAGGGGGTTACGAGCAGTACTTC
-,TRBV4-1,TRBD2,TRBJ2-2,CASSQDWDSGLTGELFF,TGCGCCAGCAGCCAAGATTGGGATAGCGGGCTGACCGGGGAGCTGTTTTTT
-,TRBV5-1,TRBD1,TRBJ1-3,CASQLGYRGQGGNTIYF,TGCGCCTCGCAGCTCGGGTACAGGGGGCAAGGTGGAAACACCATATATTTT
-,TRBV19,-,TRBJ2-2,CASKMGLLNTGELFF,TGTGCCAGTAAGATGGGTCTCCTGAACACCGGGGAGCTGTTTTTT
once,TRBV4-1,-,TRBJ1-1,CASSQAGVEDTEAFF,TGCGCCAGCAGCCAAGCAGGGGTTGAAGACACTGAAGCTTTCTTT
few,TRBV7-9,-,TRBJ1-1,CASSLSPGREAFF,TGTGCCAGCAGCTTAAGTCCCGGGAGGGAAGCTTTCTTT
-,TRBV5-4,-,TRBJ2-7,CASSLDGNSREQYF,TGTGCCAGCAGCTTGGATGGAAACTCTAGGGAGCAGTACTTC
-,TRBV27,TRBD1,TRBJ1-4,CASSQWDSFEKLFF,TGTGCCAGCAGTCAATGGGACAGCTTTGAAAAACTGTTTTTT
once,TRBV10-3,-,TRBJ1-6,CAITQEPGVSPLHF,TGTGCCATCACCCAGGAGCCCGGGGTATCACCCCTCCACTTT
-,TRBV9,-,TRBJ2-2,CASSVGSRNTGELFF,TGTGCCAGCAGCGTAGGTTCAAGGAACACCGGGGAGCTGTTTTTT
-,TRBV10-3,TRBD2,TRBJ2-7,CAISDWGGYEQYF,TGTGCCATCAGTGACTGGGGGGGCTACGAGCAGTACTTC
-,TRBV27,TRBD1,TRBJ1-1,CASSLSMDEQGDRGRENTEAFF,TGTGCCAGCAGTTTATCGATGGACGAACAAGGGGACAGGGGTAGGGAGAACACTGAAGCTTTCTTT
-,TRBV25-1,-,TRBJ2-1,CASSPLGPMYEQFF,TGTGCCAGCAGTCCGCTCGGCCCTATGTATGAGCAGTTCTTC
-,TRBV9,-,TRBJ1-2,CASSALSDKNYGYTF,TGTGCCAGCAGCGCCCTAAGTGACAAGAACTATGGCTACACCTTC
-,TRBV7-8,-,TRBJ2-7,CASSLDVDGYEQYF,TGTGCCAGCAGCTTAGATGTGGACGGCTACGAGCAGTACTTC
-,TRBV7-8,-,TRBJ1-1,CASSLIGWRAEAFF,TGTGCCAGCAGCCTCATAGGGTGGCGGGCTGAAGCTTTCTTT
-,TRBV5-1,-,TRBJ1-1,CASSSTGGDTEAFF,TGCGCCAGCAGCTCTACAGGAGGGGACACTGAAGCTTTCTTT
-,TRBV19,-,TRBJ1-1,CASNRGQVNTEAFF,TGTGCCAGTAATCGAGGGCAGGTGAACACTGAAGCTTTCTTT
-,TRBV5-1,-,TRBJ2-5,CASSLGGSETQYF,TGCGCCAGCAGCTTGGGGGGGTCGGAGACCCAGTACTTC
-,TRBV5-4,-,TRBJ2-3,CASSWASKGTDTQYF,TGTGCCAGCAGCTGGGCATCAAAGGGCACAGATACGCAGTATTTT
-,TRBV6-5,TRBD1,TRBJ1-1,CASSYGTGAEAFF,TGTGCCAGCAGTTACGGGACAGGGGCTGAAGCTTTCTTT
-,TRBV7-9,-,TRBJ1-1,CASSLAPGTEAFF,TGTGCCAGCAGCTTGGCCCCGGGGACGGAAGCTTTCTTT